This T cell receptor beta chain stems from a study of cytomegalovirus exposure and HLA in healthy donors. Study overall: Earlier, 150 million to 200 million T cells were analyzed, and 117 million unique TCR beta sequences were found among them. Findings and limits, study-wide: Some V segments (TRBV6-2 and TRBV6-3 among them) were excluded as indistinguishable. TCR beta V- and J-gene trimming, according to a later analysis, was linked to a missense DCLRE1C variant.

Deletions cut 0 bases from V and 5 bases from J, with 10 bases between. CDR1 and CDR2 from the germline V gene are KGHSH and LQKENI. The CDR3 covers 14 residues. A remark on this clone: Its target is unknown.

A multiplex PCR was run with 60 Vbeta primers and 13 Jbeta primers. Profiling relied on immunoSEQ multiplex PCR, and the TCRdb table lists in-frame clones only, not all of them. This sample has 150,000 or so clones, with 80% found just once. This TCR came from a woman in her thirties or forties in good health and CMV-seronegative. The chain combines TRBV18 with TRBJ2-5; no definite D call. The sequencing sample was made of PBMCs. The DNA for the CDR3 is TGTGCCAGCTCACCACCGTCCCGGTCCGAGACCCAGTACTTC. Its protein is CASSPPSRSETQYF. The full variable domain, completed using reference TRBV18 and TRBJ2-5, is NAGVMQNPRHLVRRRGQEARLRCSPMKGHSHVYWYRQLPEEGLKFMVYLQKENIIDESGMPKERFSAEFPKEGPSILRIQQVVRGDSAAYFCASSPPSRSETQYFGPGTRLLVL.